This TCR beta chain was recovered during a study of regulatory T cells in long-lasting Graves disease. Study-wide background: Antithyroid drugs had been taken under 3 months by newly diagnosed Graves' patients. Regarding the study as a whole: TRBV28, TRBJ1-2 and TRBJ2-5 were segments that persistent disease favored. Those with persistent disease had in common more public clonotypes (roughly 3,000) than new patients (approximately 970).

The CDR3 runs to 17 residues. Germline lookup yields CDR1 MNHEY and CDR2 SVGAGI. Trimming cost V 3 bases and J 4 bases; bases outside gene matches: 11. The authors built TCR beta libraries using iRepertoire HTBI primers and Arm-PCR of CDR3 regions. MiXCR was run by TCRdb on the multiplex PCR reads, yielding one entry per CDR3 protein. Of 320,000 or so distinct CDR3 sequences in the sample, about 20% are singletons; the top ten hold 35% to 45%. This clonotype came up many times. What it recognizes is unknown. Time point denoted: newly diagnosed GD, antithyroid drugs for less than 3 months. RNA extracted from PBMCs served as the sequencing template. Collection of peripheral blood (around 10 milliliters) was done using EDTA tubes.

The source of this sequence is a female donor with Graves disease. The J gene is TRBJ2-2, the V gene TRBV6-5; 7 positions match TRBD2. The sequences come from peripheral blood mononuclear cells (PBMCs), collected at new diagnosis, from a patient treated with antithyroid drugs. Here the CDR3 reads CASSYRGDQILTGELFF. The CDR3 nucleotides are TGTGCCAGCAGTTATCGGGGGGACCAGATCCTCACCGGGGAGCTGTTTTTT.